This entry lists 29 T cell receptor beta chains sequenced from one sample in a study of T cell changes during pregnancy in multiple sclerosis. The protocol was immunoSEQ multiplex PCR, while the TCRdb copy is restricted to in-frame clones and leaves out a portion. The data contain 91,000 or so clones, 80% to 95% of them singletons. The sample was peripheral blood, taken after pregnancy. The receptors were sampled from a female donor with multiple sclerosis, enrolled in a pregnancy study.

This clone was picked up one time. The J gene is TRBJ2-7, the V gene TRBV7-9; a possible D gene is TRBD2 (8 bases). The CDR3 extends over 15 amino acids. Germline CDR1 is SEHNR and CDR2 is FQNEAQ (reference sequence). Trimming took 5 bases from V and 2 from J, leaving 16 bases between them. CDR3 amino acids: CASSQGGGGPYEQYF. Written as DNA, the CDR3 is TGTGCCAGCAGCCAAGGGGGCGGGGGGCCCTACGAGCAGTACTTC. The full variable domain, its missing parts supplied by reference TRBV7-9 and TRBJ2-7, is DTGVSQNPRHKITKRGQNVTFRCDPISEHNRLYWYRQTLGQGPEFLTYFQNEAQLEKSRLLSDRFSAERPKGSFSTLEIQRTEQGDSAMYLCASSQGGGGPYEQYFGPGTRLTVT.

The V gene is TRBV4-1, the J gene TRBJ2-7, with D perhaps TRBD1 (5 bases). Trimming pared 1 base from V and 1 base from J, leaving 8 bases between. The V gene's germline CDR1 is MGHRA and CDR2 YSYEKL. There are 14 residues in the CDR3. In DNA form, the CDR3 reads TGCGCCAGCAGCCAAGGCGACAGATCCTACGAGCAGTACTTC. Encoded protein: CASSQGDRSYEQYF.

CDR3 sequence: CASSPPAGAAYEQYF. The CDR3 DNA reads as TGTGCCAGCTCACCACCGGCGGGAGCCGCCTACGAGCAGTACTTC. The V call is TRBV18, the J call TRBJ2-7, with 7 bases aligning to TRBD2. CDR1 and CDR2 from the germline V gene are KGHSH and LQKENI. The CDR3 runs 15 residues. Trimming took 0 bases from V and 2 from J; bases not matched to a gene: 4.

Only one count was recorded for this clone. The CDR3 sequence is CASSSSYGGVEKLFF. DNA of the CDR3: TGTGCCAGCAGTTCCTCGTATGGGGGGGTGGAAAAACTGTTTTTT. This chain uses TRBV28 with TRBJ1-4; D is perhaps TRBD1 (5 bases). CDR1 and CDR2 (germline): MDHEN, SYDVKM. Trimming removed 4 bases from V and 8 bases from J, with 17 bases in between. This CDR3 has 15 residues.

This clone was seen only once. The V and J genes are TRBV11-2 and TRBJ1-2; D is unclear. Germline lookup yields CDR1 SGHAT and CDR2 FQNNGV. CDR3 size: 13 residues. V was shortened by 0 bases and J by 7 bases, with 9 bases between the two germline ends. CDR3 nucleotides: TGTGCCAGCAGCTTAGATCGTGGCAGTGGCTACACCTTC. Protein: CASSLDRGSGYTF.

V is TRBV10-3 and J is TRBJ2-6; TRBD1 matches at 8 bases. V shed 6 bases, J shed 0 bases, and the junction held 10 bases outside the gene matches. This CDR3 region has 18 residues. Germline values: CDR1 ENHRY, CDR2 SYGVKD. The CDR3 region is CAISPLTGVHSGANVLTF. CDR3 sequence (DNA): TGTGCCATCAGCCCGCTGACAGGGGTCCACTCTGGGGCCAACGTCCTGACTTTC.

The rearrangement joins TRBV19 to TRBJ2-7; TRBD1 agrees at 7 bases. The CDR3 length is 14 residues. V gave up 4 bases and J gave up 1 base; unmatched junction bases: 4. From germline, CDR1 is LNHDA and CDR2 SQIVND (reference sequence). The CDR3 protein is CASSKTGSSYEQYF. CDR3 coding DNA: TGTGCCAGTAGTAAGACAGGGTCATCCTACGAGCAGTACTTC.

The CDR3 sequence is CASSQDPTGNTEAFF. CDR3 nucleotide sequence: TGCGCCAGCAGCCAAGACCCGACAGGGAACACTGAAGCTTTCTTT. V usage is TRBV4-1 and J usage is TRBJ1-1; TRBD1 might be the D (6 bases). This CDR3 has 15 residues. CDR1 MGHRA and CDR2 YSYEKL come from the germline V gene. V lost 0 bases, J lost 1 base, and 9 bases lay in between.

The rearrangement joins TRBV4-1 to TRBJ2-6, with D perhaps matching TRBD1 (6 bases). CDR1 is MGHRA and CDR2 is YSYEKL in the germline V gene. The CDR3 extends over 17 amino acids. The V and J ends lost 0 bases and 2 bases respectively, with 11 bases between them. The CDR3 DNA reads as TGCGCCAGCAGCCAAGATCCGGCAGGGGCTGGGGCCAACGTCCTGACTTTC. Its protein is CASSQDPAGAGANVLTF.

This chain links TRBV19 with TRBJ1-5, with 7 bases that match TRBD1. With V trimmed by 4 bases and J by 4 bases, 7 bases remained unmatched. Germline values: CDR1 LNHDA, CDR2 SQIVND (reference sequence). CDR3 length: 15 residues. The CDR3 sequence: CASSSRQGGNQPQHF. The CDR3 bases are TGTGCCAGTAGTAGCAGACAGGGAGGTAATCAGCCCCAGCATTTT. Based on the CDR3 plus reference TRBV19 and TRBJ1-5, the full variable domain is DGGITQSPKYLFRKEGQNVTLSCEQNLNHDAMYWYRQDPGQGLRLIYYSQIVNDFQKGDIAEGYSVSREKKESFPLTVTSAQKNPTAFYLCASSSRQGGNQPQHFGDGTRLSIL.

The rearrangement links TRBV28 to TRBJ1-1; D call uncertain. V was shortened by 1 base and J by 6 bases, with 9 bases between the two germline ends. This CDR3 is 13 amino acids long. The germline gives CDR1 MDHEN, CDR2 SYDVKM. The CDR3 nucleotides read TGTGCCAGCAGTTTATTGGAGTTCGCTGAAGCTTTCTTT. This translates into CASSLLEFAEAFF.

This clone was seen only a few times. The V gene is TRBV7-6, the J gene TRBJ1-5; D not certain. V gave up 1 base and J gave up 5 bases, with 21 bases separating them. The germline gives CDR1 SGHVS, CDR2 FNYEAQ. The CDR3 runs 18 residues. The CDR3 DNA follows: TGTGCCAGCAGCTTAGGGACCCCAGGACGGGGATCGCATCAGCCCCAGCATTTT. Translation gives CASSLGTPGRGSHQPQHF.

V is TRBV19 and J is TRBJ2-7, with 7 nucleotides matching TRBD1. This CDR3 comprises 14 residues. Trimming took 7 bases from V and 4 from J; bases not matched to a gene: 10. The germline gives CDR1 LNHDA, CDR2 SQIVND (reference sequence). CDR3 DNA: TGTGCCAGTATGGGGGAGCAGGGGGTTTACGAGCAGTACTTC. Its protein is CASMGEQGVYEQYF.

This chain links TRBV4-2 with TRBJ2-3; 12 nucleotides match TRBD2. The germline V gene encodes CDR1 LGHNA and CDR2 YNFKEQ. The CDR3 is 18 residues long. With V trimmed by 1 base and J by 5 bases, 10 bases remained unmatched. In DNA, the CDR3 is TGTGCCAGCAGCCAAGGTTGGACTAGCGGGGTGGGAAAAGATACGCAGTATTTT. Protein: CASSQGWTSGVGKDTQYF.

V and J are TRBV7-9 and TRBJ2-7; 9 bases are shared with TRBD2. The CDR3 has 14 residues. The V segment lost 4 bases and the J segment 5 bases; nucleotides outside the gene matches: 6. CDR1 and CDR2 (germline): SEHNR, FQNEAQ (reference sequence). The chain's CDR3 is CASSSPRGGDEQYF. CDR3 nucleotides: TGTGCCAGCAGCTCACCCCGCGGGGGGGACGAGCAGTACTTC.

This chain uses TRBV10-1 with TRBJ1-1; D uncertain. The CDR3 runs 13 residues. V was cut by 5 bases and J by 1 base, with 8 bases left in between. Germline lookup yields CDR1 WNHNN and CDR2 SYGVQD (reference sequence). CDR3 amino acids: CASSLLKNTEAFF. CDR3 bases: TGCGCCAGCAGTCTTTTAAAGAACACTGAAGCTTTCTTT.

The sample holds one count of this clone. The rearrangement joins TRBV14 to TRBJ2-2, with D maybe TRBD2 (5 bases). Looked up from germline, CDR1 is SGHDN and CDR2 is FVKESK. The CDR3 extends over 17 amino acids. Trimming pared 1 base from V and 6 bases from J, leaving 18 bases between. CDR3 region: CASSQVLFREFAGELFF. In DNA form, the CDR3 reads TGTGCCAGCAGCCAAGTCTTATTCCGGGAATTCGCCGGGGAGCTGTTTTTT.

The genes are TRBV5-1 and TRBJ2-1, with D perhaps TRBD2 (5 bases). V lost 0 bases, J lost 8 bases, and 9 bases lay in between. Germline loops: CDR1 SGHRS, CDR2 YFSETQ. There are 13 residues in the CDR3. Written as DNA, the CDR3 is TGCGCCAGCAGCTTGGACACAGCGGATGAGCAGTTCTTC. Protein sequence: CASSLDTADEQFF. The whole variable domain, filled in from reference TRBV5-1 and TRBJ2-1, reads KAGVTQTPRYLIKTRGQQVTLSCSPISGHRSVSWYQQTPGQGLQFLFEYFSETQRNKGNFPGRFSGRQFSNSRSEMNVSTLELGDSALYLCASSLDTADEQFFGPGTRLTVL.

The V call is TRBV15, the J call TRBJ2-1; possible D gene TRBD2, 6 bases. Germline V gene lookup returns CDR1 LNHNV and CDR2 YYDKDF (reference sequence). The V gene lost 6 bases and the J gene lost 7 bases, with 16 bases spanning the gap. CDR3 size: 14 residues. The CDR3 protein is CATSRWGDGNEQFF. The CDR3 coding sequence is TGTGCCACCAGTAGATGGGGGGATGGGAATGAGCAGTTCTTC.

The chain is built from TRBV7-2 and TRBJ2-7; D may be TRBD2 (6 bases). Trimming removed 4 bases at V and 1 base at J, with 11 bases between. CDR3 size: 14 residues. Germline values: CDR1 SGHTA, CDR2 FQGNSA. Written as DNA, the CDR3 is TGTGCCAGCAGCTGGAGGGCATCGTCCTACGAGCAGTACTTC. It encodes CASSWRASSYEQYF.

This chain connects TRBV14 to TRBJ1-2, with TRBD1 matching over 7 bases. The CDR3 consists of 17 residues. Unmatched junction bases numbered 13, after V lost 1 base and J lost 5 bases. Germline lookup yields CDR1 SGHDN and CDR2 FVKESK. This CDR3 is CASSQGGYRDRYYGYTF. For the CDR3, the DNA is TGTGCCAGCAGCCAAGGGGGATATAGGGACAGATATTATGGCTACACCTTC.

In this sample, this clone turned up once. The chain carries TRBV10-2 and TRBJ1-5; 9 bases fit TRBD1. Germline V CDR1 and CDR2: WSHSY, SAAADI. The V segment lost 7 bases and the J segment 7 bases; nucleotides outside the gene matches: 8. The CDR3 has 14 amino acids. CDR3 in DNA: TGCGCCAGCACCCGGGACAGGGTAGGGCAGCCCCAGCATTTT. It specifies CASTRDRVGQPQHF.

The V and J genes are TRBV11-3 and TRBJ2-5; 13 bases line up with TRBD2. The V segment lost 4 bases and the J segment 3 bases; nucleotides outside the gene matches: 8. This CDR3 has 17 amino acids. Germline V gene lookup returns CDR1 SGHNT and CDR2 YENEEA. The CDR3 reads CASSSRSGLAGEETQYF. As DNA, the CDR3 is TGTGCCAGCAGCTCACGCTCCGGACTAGCGGGGGAAGAGACCCAGTACTTC.

This rearrangement joins TRBV6-5 to TRBJ2-7, with TRBD1 identical over 9 bases. There are 15 residues in the CDR3. J gave up 1 base and V 5 bases, and 6 bases lay outside the gene matches. CDR1 and CDR2 (germline): MNHEY, SVGAGI. CDR3 loop: CASSAGQGMSYEQYF. The CDR3 nucleotides read TGTGCCAGCAGTGCGGGACAGGGAATGTCCTACGAGCAGTACTTC.

The chain is built from TRBV5-1 and TRBJ1-5, with no clear D. This CDR3 is built from 16 residues. The germline V gene encodes CDR1 SGHRS and CDR2 YFSETQ. Trimming removed 4 bases from V and 4 bases from J, with 18 bases in between. This CDR3 reads CASSEHQARGNQPQHF. CDR3 nucleotide sequence: TGCGCCAGCAGCGAACATCAGGCCCGGGGAAATCAGCCCCAGCATTTT.

The rearrangement links TRBV7-9 to TRBJ2-7, with 10 bases matching TRBD2. The junction had 8 bases not matched to a gene; V was cut back by 4 bases and J by 2 bases. The CDR3 covers 16 residues. Germline V CDR1 and CDR2: SEHNR, FQNEAQ (reference sequence). The CDR3 nucleotides read TGTGCCAGCAGCTCACGGACTAGCGGCGTAACCTACGAGCAGTACTTC. It yields the protein CASSSRTSGVTYEQYF.

V usage is TRBV5-1 and J usage is TRBJ2-5, with a weak D call TRBD1 (7 bases). The CDR3 is 17 amino acids. Trimming removed 0 bases at V and 0 bases at J, with 15 bases between. The germline gives CDR1 SGHRS, CDR2 YFSETQ. CDR3 in DNA: TGCGCCAGCAGCTTGGTATACGGCAGGGGGGACCAAGAGACCCAGTACTTC. It is translated as CASSLVYGRGDQETQYF.

The CDR3 is CACIRGASSYNEQFF. CDR3 DNA: TGTGCCTGCATCAGGGGGGCGAGCTCCTACAATGAGCAGTTCTTC. This chain joins TRBV30 and TRBJ2-1, with a weak D call TRBD1 (7 bases). The germline V gene has CDR1 GTSNPN and CDR2 SVGIG (reference sequence). The CDR3 contains 15 residues. V was clipped by 6 bases and J by 0 bases, with 15 bases between them.

The chain uses TRBV5-6 and TRBJ1-2; weak D call: TRBD1 (6 bases). This CDR3 contains 14 residues. Germline values: CDR1 SGHDT, CDR2 YYEEEE. V was cut by 5 bases and J by 5 bases, with 16 bases left in between. In DNA, the CDR3 is TGTGCCAGCAGGGGACTAGGACAGCGGTATGGCTACACCTTC. Translated: CASRGLGQRYGYTF.